This T cell receptor (beta chain) was recovered during a study of blood T cell repertoires in COVID-19. TCRdb keeps only in-frame clones here, not all; method: immunoSEQ multiplex PCR. The table records approximately 150,000 clones, about 87% of them present only once. The V end was cut by 3 bases, the J end by 2 bases, with 14 bases between. Germline CDR1 and CDR2: SGHTA and FQGNSA. The CDR3 has 15 residues. This chain links TRBV7-2 with TRBJ2-7; the D gene is possibly TRBD2 (6 bases). The sequence was collected from a middle-aged man in a cohort exposed to, infected with or recovered from COVID-19 (not recorded which). The sequencing sample was made of PBMCs or T cells enriched from blood (not recorded which). CDR3 sequence (DNA): TGTGCCAGCAGCTTTTTTGGCAGGGAGGCCTACGAGCAGTACTTC. Translation: CASSFFGREAYEQYF.